The 13 T cell receptor beta chains given below trace back to one sample, sequenced in a study of blood T cell repertoires in COVID-19. Assay used: immunoSEQ multiplex PCR; TCRdb lists only in-frame clones, some missing. Altogether roughly 230,000 clones are present, 65% to 90% being singletons, with the ten largest covering roughly 5%. Material: peripheral blood. Receptors were obtained from a man over 45 with COVID-19, enrolled during active disease.

This chain uses TRBV19 with TRBJ1-1; D unresolved. This CDR3 comprises 14 residues. The germline CDR1 and CDR2 sequences are LNHDA and SQIVND (reference sequence). V shed 1 base and J shed 0 bases, with 6 bases lying between them. This CDR3 is CASSIAGMNTEAFF. CDR3 DNA sequence: TGTGCCAGTAGTATAGCAGGCATGAACACTGAAGCTTTCTTT.

The chain has TRBV3-1 (or the pseudogene TRBV3-2) and TRBJ2-1, with 8 bases that match TRBD2. This CDR3 has 18 amino acids. J was trimmed by 1 base and V by 1 base; bases with no gene match: 9. CDR1 is LGHDT and CDR2 is YNNKEL in the germline V gene (reference sequence). The CDR3 region is CASSQVAGGHRSYNEQFF. In DNA, the CDR3 is TGTGCCAGCAGCCAAGTTGCGGGGGGCCATAGGTCCTACAATGAGCAGTTCTTC.

This chain joins TRBV5-1 and TRBJ2-7, with a weak D call TRBD1 (5 bases). The CDR3 totals 13 residues. Trimming left V 2 bases short and J 2 bases short, with 8 bases between. Per germline, CDR1 SGHRS and CDR2 YFSETQ. CDR3 nucleotide sequence: TGCGCCAGCAGCTTACAGGACCCCTACGAGCAGTACTTC. Translated, it gives CASSLQDPYEQYF.

This clone was seen more than once but under ten times. The chain joins TRBV14 to TRBJ2-3, with 7 bases fitting TRBD1. V lost 2 bases, J lost 3 bases, and 2 bases stayed unmatched. This CDR3 region has 14 residues. CDR1 SGHDN and CDR2 FVKESK come from the germline V gene. Here the CDR3 reads CASSQPGQTDTQYF. The CDR3 DNA reads TGTGCCAGCAGCCAACCGGGACAGACAGATACGCAGTATTTT.

The chain couples TRBV11-2 to TRBJ2-5; D gene ambiguous. Germline V gene lookup returns CDR1 SGHAT and CDR2 FQNNGV. The V end lost 1 base, the J end lost 5 bases, and 14 bases lay between the germline ends. The CDR3 length is 15 residues. The CDR3 region has the DNA TGTGCCAGCAGCTTAGGTAGATCAGCGATGGAGACCCAGTACTTC. This sequence encodes CASSLGRSAMETQYF. The full variable domain, with the rest looked up from reference TRBV11-2 and TRBJ2-5, is EAGVAQSPRYKIIEKRQSVAFWCNPISGHATLYWYQQILGQGPKLLIQFQNNGVVDDSQLPKDRFSAERLKGVDSTLKIQPAKLEDSAVYLCASSLGRSAMETQYFGPGTRLLVL.

A single count supports this clone. The rearrangement links TRBV6-5 to TRBJ1-1, with 8 bases matching TRBD1. The CDR3 extends over 16 amino acids. CDR1 is MNHEY and CDR2 is SVGAGI in the germline V gene. After removal of 0 bases from V and 6 bases from J, the junction contained 9 bases not matched to a gene. The CDR3 here is CASSYSPTGGESEAFF. The CDR3 DNA reads TGTGCCAGCAGTTACTCCCCAACAGGGGGGGAATCTGAAGCTTTCTTT.

The genes are TRBV4-1 and TRBJ2-1, with D possibly TRBD2 on 7 matching bases. Germline lookup yields CDR1 MGHRA and CDR2 YSYEKL. This CDR3 is 18 amino acids long. V shed 4 bases and J shed 0 bases, with 19 bases lying between them. Written as DNA, the CDR3 is TGCGCCAGCAGCCCGGCGGGGGCCGCTACCGGCTCCTACAATGAGCAGTTCTTC. As protein: CASSPAGAATGSYNEQFF.

The chain carries TRBV6-4 and TRBJ2-2; 9 bases agree with TRBD1. V was pared by 5 bases and J by 1 base, with 8 bases of the junction left unmatched. Germline values: CDR1 MRHNA, CDR2 SNTAGT. The CDR3 sequence is 17 residues long. The chain's CDR3 is CASSKDGGQGNTGELFF. CDR3 DNA sequence: TGTGCCAGCAGTAAAGATGGGGGACAGGGGAACACCGGGGAGCTGTTTTTT.

The CDR3 DNA sequence: TGTGCCAGCAGTGAGGGAGGGACTGGAAACACCATATATTTT. Translating it yields CASSEGGTGNTIYF. V is TRBV2 and J is TRBJ1-3; D is ambiguous. Trimming took off 3 bases at V and 2 bases at J, with 8 bases between the two ends. Germline V gene sequence: CDR1 SNHLY, CDR2 FYNNEI. This CDR3 comprises 14 residues.

The genes are TRBV18 and TRBJ1-4; TRBD1 matches 7 bases. Germline V gene data show CDR1 as KGHSH and CDR2 as LQKENI. V gave up 8 bases and J gave up 7 bases; unmatched junction bases: 10. The CDR3 covers 14 residues. The CDR3 DNA reads TGTGCCAGCCACGGGACAGCCAGGGGTGAAAAACTGTTTTTT. This sequence encodes CASHGTARGEKLFF.

The V call is TRBV6-6, the J call TRBJ1-5; 12 nucleotides line up with TRBD1. This CDR3 has 18 amino acids. With 5 bases clipped from V and 0 bases from J, the junction kept 8 bases outside the gene matches. The germline V gene encodes CDR1 MNHNY and CDR2 SVGAGI (reference sequence). The CDR3: CASSRMRDRGPSNQPQHF. CDR3 DNA sequence: TGTGCCAGCAGTCGAATGAGGGACAGGGGGCCTAGCAATCAGCCCCAGCATTTT.

The chain has TRBV3-1 (or the pseudogene TRBV3-2) and TRBJ2-1; the match to TRBD2 covers 9 bases. This CDR3 has 17 amino acids. V gave up 2 bases and J gave up 0 bases; unmatched junction bases: 5. Germline-derived CDR1 and CDR2 are LGHDT and YNNKEL (reference sequence). The CDR3 loop reads CASSQHLAGSSYNEQFF. CDR3 coding DNA: TGTGCCAGCAGCCAACACCTAGCGGGGAGCTCCTACAATGAGCAGTTCTTC.

This sequence joins TRBV28 and TRBJ1-6, with TRBD1 identical over 7 bases. V lost 4 bases to trimming and J lost 6 bases; unmatched junction nucleotides: 6. The CDR3 extends over 15 amino acids. Germline V gene sequence: CDR1 MDHEN, CDR2 SYDVKM. Here the CDR3 reads CASSYTTGVNSPLHF. CDR3 in DNA: TGTGCCAGCAGTTACACCACAGGGGTTAATTCACCCCTCCACTTT. Full variable domain (remainder filled in from reference TRBV28 and TRBJ1-6): DVKVTQSSRYLVKRTGEKVFLECVQDMDHENMFWYRQDPGLGLRLIYFSYDVKMKEKGDIPEGYSVSREKKERFSLILESASTNQTSMYLCASSYTTGVNSPLHFGNGTRLTVT.